This TCR beta chain was retrieved from a study of beta chain features in type 1 diabetes. By way of CD45RO/CCR7/CD25/CD127/CD95/CD27, the CD4+ regulatory, stem cell-like memory, central memory and naive cells were sorted. The authors reverse transcribed all of the isolated RNA, so sequencing captured expressed TCRB transcripts. Approximately 3.5 million reads, on average, came from each naive, central memory and regulatory T cell sample. The method was immunoSEQ multiplex PCR; TCRdb's version includes in-frame clones alone and lacks a portion of them. The sample lists 430,000 or so clones; about an eighth were seen once. The V and J ends lost 10 bases and 10 bases, in that order; junction bases with no gene match: 10. CDR3 length equals 12 residues. Germline values: CDR1 ENHRY, CDR2 SYGVKD. Regarding the study as a whole: It was among patients, rather than healthy donors, that naive, central memory and Treg TCRB repertoires appeared more similar. Among patients with Type 1 diabetes, TCRB CDR3s were moderately but significantly shorter in every one of the four CD4+ subsets.

On this clone: What it binds is unknown.

The rearrangement uses TRBV10-3 and TRBJ2-1; 7 bases are a match to TRBD1. The sample taken for sequencing was naive CD4+ T cells from blood. This clonotype was obtained from a woman aged 18-35 years in good health. The chain's CDR3 is CATSQGFEEQFF. DNA for the CDR3: TGTGCCACTTCACAGGGGTTCGAGGAGCAGTTCTTC.